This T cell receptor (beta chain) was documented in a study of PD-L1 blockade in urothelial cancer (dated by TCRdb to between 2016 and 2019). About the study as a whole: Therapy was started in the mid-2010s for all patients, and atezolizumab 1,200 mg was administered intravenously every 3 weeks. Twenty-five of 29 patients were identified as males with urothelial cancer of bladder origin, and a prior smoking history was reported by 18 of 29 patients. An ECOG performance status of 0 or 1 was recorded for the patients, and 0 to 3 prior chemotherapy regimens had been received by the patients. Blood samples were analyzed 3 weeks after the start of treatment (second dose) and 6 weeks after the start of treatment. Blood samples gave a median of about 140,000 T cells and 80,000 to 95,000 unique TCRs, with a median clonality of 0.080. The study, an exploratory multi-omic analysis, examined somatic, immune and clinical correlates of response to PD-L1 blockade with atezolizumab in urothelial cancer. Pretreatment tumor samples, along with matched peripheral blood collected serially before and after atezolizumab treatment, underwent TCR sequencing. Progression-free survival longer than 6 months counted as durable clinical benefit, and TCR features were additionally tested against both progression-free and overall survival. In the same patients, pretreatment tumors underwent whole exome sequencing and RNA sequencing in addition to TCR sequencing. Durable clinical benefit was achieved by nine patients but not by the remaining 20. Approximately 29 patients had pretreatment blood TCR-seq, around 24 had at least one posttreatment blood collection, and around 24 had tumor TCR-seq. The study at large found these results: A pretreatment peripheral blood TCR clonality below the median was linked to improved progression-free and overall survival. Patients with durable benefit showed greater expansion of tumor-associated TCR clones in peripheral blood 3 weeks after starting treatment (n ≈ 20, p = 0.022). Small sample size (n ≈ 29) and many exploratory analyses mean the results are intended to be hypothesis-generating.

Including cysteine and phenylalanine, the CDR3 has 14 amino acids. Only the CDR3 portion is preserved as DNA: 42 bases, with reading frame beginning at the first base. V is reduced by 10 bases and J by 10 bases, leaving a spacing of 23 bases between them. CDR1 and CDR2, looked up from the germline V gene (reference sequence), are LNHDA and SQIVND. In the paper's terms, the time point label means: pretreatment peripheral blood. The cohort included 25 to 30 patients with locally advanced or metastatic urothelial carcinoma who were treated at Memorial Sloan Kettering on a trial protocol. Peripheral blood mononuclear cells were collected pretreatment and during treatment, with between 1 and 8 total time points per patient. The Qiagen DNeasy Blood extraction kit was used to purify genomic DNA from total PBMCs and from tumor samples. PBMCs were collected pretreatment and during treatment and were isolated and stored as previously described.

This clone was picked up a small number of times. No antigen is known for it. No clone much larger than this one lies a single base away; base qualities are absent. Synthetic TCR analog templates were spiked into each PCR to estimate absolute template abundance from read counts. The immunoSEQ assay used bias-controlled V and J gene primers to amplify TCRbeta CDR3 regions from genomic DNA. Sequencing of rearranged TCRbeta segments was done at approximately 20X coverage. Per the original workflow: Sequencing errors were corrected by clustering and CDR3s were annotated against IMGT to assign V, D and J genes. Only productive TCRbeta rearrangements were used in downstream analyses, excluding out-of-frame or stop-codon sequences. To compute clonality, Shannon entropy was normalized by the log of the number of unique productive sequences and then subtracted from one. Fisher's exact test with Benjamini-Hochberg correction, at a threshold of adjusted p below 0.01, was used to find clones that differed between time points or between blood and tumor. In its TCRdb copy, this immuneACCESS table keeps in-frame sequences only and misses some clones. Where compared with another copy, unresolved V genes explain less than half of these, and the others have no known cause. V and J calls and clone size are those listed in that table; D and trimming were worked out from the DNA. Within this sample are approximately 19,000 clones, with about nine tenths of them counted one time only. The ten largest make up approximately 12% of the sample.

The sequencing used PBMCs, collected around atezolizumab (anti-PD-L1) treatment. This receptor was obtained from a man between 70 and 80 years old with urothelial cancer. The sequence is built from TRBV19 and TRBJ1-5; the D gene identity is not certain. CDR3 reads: CATSGAPPISPQHF. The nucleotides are TGTGCCACTTCAGGCGCCCCCCCCATCAGCCCCCAGCATTTT.